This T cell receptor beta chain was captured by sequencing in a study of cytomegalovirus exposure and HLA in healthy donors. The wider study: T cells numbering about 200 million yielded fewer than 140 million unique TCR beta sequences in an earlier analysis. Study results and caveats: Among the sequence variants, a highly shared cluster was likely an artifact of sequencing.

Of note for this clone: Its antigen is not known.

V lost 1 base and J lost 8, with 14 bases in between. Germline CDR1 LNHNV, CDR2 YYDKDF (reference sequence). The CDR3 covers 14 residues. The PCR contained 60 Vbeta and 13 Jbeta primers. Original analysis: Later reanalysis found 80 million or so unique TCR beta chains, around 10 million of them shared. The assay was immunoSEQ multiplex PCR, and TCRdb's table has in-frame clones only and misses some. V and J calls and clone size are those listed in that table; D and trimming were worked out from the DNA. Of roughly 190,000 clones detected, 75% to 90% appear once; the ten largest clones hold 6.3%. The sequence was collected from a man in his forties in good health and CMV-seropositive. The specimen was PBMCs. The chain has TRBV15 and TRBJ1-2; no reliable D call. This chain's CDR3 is CATSRALRVEGYTF. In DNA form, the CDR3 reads TGTGCCACCAGCAGAGCCCTGAGGGTGGAGGGCTACACCTTC.